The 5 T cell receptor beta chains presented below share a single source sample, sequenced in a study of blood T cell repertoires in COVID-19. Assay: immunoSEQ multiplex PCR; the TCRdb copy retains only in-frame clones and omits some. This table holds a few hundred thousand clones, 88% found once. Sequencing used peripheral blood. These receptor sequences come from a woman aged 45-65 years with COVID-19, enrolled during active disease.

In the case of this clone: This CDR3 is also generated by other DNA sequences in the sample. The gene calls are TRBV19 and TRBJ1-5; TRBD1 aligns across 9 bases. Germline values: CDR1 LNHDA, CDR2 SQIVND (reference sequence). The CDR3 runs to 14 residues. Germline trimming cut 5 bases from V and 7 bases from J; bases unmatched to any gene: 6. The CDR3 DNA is TGTGCCAGTAGTCCGAGACAGGGGGGCCAGCCCCAGCATTTT. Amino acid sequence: CASSPRQGGQPQHF.

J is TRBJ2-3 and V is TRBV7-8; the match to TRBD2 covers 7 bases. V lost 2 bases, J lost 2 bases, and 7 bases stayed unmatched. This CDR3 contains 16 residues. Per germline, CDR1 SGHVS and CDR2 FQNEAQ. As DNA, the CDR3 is TGTGCCAGCAGCTTACTCAGCGGGGAGGTCACAGATACGCAGTATTTT. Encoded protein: CASSLLSGEVTDTQYF.

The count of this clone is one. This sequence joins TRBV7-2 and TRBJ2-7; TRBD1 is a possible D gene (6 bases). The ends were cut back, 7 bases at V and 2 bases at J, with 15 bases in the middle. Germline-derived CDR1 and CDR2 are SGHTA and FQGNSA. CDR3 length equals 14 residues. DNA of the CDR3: TGTGCCAGCAAATCATACAGGGTCGCCTACGAGCAGTACTTC. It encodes CASKSYRVAYEQYF.

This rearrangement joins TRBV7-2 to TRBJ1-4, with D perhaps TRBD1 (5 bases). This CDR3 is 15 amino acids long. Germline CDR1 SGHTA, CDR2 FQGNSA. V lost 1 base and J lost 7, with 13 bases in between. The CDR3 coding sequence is TGTGCCAGCAGCTTAGGTGGGGCCGACGGTGAAAAACTGTTTTTT. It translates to CASSLGGADGEKLFF. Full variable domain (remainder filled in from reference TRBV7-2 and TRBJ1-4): GAGVSQSPSNKVTEKGKDVELRCDPISGHTALYWYRQSLGQGLEFLIYFQGNSAPDKSGLPSDRFSAERTGGSVSTLTIQRTQQEDSAVYLCASSLGGADGEKLFFGSGTQLSVL.

DNA for the CDR3: TGTGCTAGTGGTTCGCCTTTAGTGGCCAGGGGGCGACAAGAGACCCAGTACTTC. Protein sequence: CASGSPLVARGRQETQYF. The chain couples TRBV12-5 to TRBJ2-5, with 8 nucleotides matching TRBD1. This CDR3 spans 18 amino acids. J gave up 2 bases and V 4 bases, and 15 bases lay outside the gene matches. CDR1 and CDR2 (germline): LGHNT, FRNRAP.